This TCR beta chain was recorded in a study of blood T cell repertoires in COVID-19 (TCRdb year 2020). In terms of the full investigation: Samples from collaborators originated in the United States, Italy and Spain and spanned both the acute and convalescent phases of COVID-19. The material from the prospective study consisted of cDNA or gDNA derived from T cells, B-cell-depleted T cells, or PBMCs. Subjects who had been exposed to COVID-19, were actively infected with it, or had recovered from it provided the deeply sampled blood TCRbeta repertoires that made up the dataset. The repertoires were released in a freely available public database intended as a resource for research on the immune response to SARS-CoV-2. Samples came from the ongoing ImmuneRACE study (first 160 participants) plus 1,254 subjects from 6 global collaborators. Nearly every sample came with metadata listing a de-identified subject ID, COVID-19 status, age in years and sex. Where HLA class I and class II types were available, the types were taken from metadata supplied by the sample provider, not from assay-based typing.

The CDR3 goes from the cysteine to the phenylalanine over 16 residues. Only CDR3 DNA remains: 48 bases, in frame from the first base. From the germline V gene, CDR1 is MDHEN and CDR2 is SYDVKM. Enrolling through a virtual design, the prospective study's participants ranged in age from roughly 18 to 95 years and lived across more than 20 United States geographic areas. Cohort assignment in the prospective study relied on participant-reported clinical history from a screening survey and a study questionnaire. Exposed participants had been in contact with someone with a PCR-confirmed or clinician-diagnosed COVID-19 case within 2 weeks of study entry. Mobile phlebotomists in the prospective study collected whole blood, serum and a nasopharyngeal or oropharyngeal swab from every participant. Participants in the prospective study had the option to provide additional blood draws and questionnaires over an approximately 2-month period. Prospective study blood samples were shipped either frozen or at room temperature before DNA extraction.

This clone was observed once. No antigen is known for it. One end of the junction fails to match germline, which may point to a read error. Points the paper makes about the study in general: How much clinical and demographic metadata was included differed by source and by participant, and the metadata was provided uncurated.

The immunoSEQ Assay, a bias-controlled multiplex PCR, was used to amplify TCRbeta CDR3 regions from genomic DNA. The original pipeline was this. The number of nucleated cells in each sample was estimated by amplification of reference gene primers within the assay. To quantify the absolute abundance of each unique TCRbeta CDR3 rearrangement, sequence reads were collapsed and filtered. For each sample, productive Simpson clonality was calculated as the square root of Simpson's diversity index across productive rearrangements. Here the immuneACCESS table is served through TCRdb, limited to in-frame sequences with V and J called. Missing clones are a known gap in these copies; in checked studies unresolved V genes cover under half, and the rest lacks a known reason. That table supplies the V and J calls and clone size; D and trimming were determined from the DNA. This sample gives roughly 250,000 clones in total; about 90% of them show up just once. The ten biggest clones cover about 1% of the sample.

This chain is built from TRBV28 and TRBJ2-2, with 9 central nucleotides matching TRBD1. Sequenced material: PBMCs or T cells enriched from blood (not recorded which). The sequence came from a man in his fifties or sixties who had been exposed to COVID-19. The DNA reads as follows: TGTGCCAGCAGCCCAACAGGGGGCGCGGAACACCGGGGAGCTGTTTTT. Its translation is CASSPTGGAEHRGAVF.